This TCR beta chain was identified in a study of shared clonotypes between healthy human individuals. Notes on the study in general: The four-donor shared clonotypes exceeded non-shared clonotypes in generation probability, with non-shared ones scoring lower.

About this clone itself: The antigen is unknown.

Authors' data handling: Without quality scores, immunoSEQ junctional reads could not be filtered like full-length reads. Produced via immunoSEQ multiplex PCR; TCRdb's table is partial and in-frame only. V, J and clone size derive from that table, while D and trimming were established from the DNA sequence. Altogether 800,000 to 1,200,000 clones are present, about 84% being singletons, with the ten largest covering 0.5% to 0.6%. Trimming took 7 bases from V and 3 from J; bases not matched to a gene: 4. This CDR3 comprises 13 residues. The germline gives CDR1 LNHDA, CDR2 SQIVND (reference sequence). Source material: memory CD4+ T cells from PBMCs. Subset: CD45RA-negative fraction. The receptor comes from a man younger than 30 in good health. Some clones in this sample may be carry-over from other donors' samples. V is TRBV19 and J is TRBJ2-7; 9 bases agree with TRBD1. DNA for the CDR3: TGTGCCAGTACAAAGGGACAGGGCTACGAGCAGTACTTC. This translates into CASTKGQGYEQYF.